The 24 T cell receptor beta chains in this list originate from one sample, sequenced in a study of cytomegalovirus exposure and HLA in healthy donors. PCR used 60 Vbeta primers and 13 Jbeta primers. Libraries were prepared by immunoSEQ multiplex PCR; TCRdb keeps only in-frame clonotypes and omits some of them. The table records about 130,000 clones, over 65% of them present only once. The sample taken for sequencing was PBMCs. Receptor source: a young man in good health and CMV-seropositive.

This chain connects TRBV5-1 to TRBJ2-2, with a tentative D call TRBD2 (7 bases). V was cut by 7 bases and J by 2 bases, with 18 bases left in between. This CDR3 is built from 16 residues. Germline CDR1 and CDR2: SGHRS and YFSETQ. CDR3: CASGLEWTANTGELFF. CDR3 nucleotides: TGCGCCAGCGGACTAGAGTGGACAGCCAACACCGGGGAGCTGTTTTTT. The full variable domain, rest sourced from reference TRBV5-1 and TRBJ2-2, is KAGVTQTPRYLIKTRGQQVTLSCSPISGHRSVSWYQQTPGQGLQFLFEYFSETQRNKGNFPGRFSGRQFSNSRSEMNVSTLELGDSALYLCASGLEWTANTGELFFGEGSRLTVL.

The CDR3 DNA is TGTGCCTGGGACAGCTCTGGGGCCAACGTCCTGACTTTC. Translated: CAWDSSGANVLTF. This chain connects TRBV30 to TRBJ2-6; D is perhaps TRBD1 (5 bases). This CDR3 contains 13 residues. Looked up from germline, CDR1 is GTSNPN and CDR2 is SVGIG (reference sequence). With 5 bases removed from V and 0 bases from J, the gap between germline ends came to 5 bases.

CDR3 bases: TGTGCCAGTAGTATATCGGGAGGTGTAGGTGAAAAACTGTTTTTT. Its translation: CASSISGGVGEKLFF. The V and J genes are TRBV19 and TRBJ1-4; D is unclear. Looked up from germline, CDR1 is LNHDA and CDR2 is SQIVND (reference sequence). V was pared by 2 bases and J by 7 bases, with 14 bases between. The length of the CDR3 is 15 residues.

The rearrangement joins TRBV29-1 to TRBJ1-2, with D possibly matching TRBD1 (5 bases). V lost 6 bases and J lost 1, with 12 bases in between. From germline, CDR1 is SQVTM and CDR2 ANQGSEA. The CDR3 contains 13 residues. CDR3 sequence: CSVGPSSNYGYTF. DNA for the CDR3: TGCAGCGTGGGGCCGAGTAGTAACTATGGCTACACCTTC.

The chain uses TRBV5-1 and TRBJ1-2; 7 bases align to TRBD1. J lost 1 base, V lost 4 bases, and 4 bases had no gene match. This CDR3 contains 14 residues. The germline CDR1 and CDR2 sequences are SGHRS and YFSETQ. DNA of the CDR3: TGCGCCAGCAGCCCCCGACAGGGTAACTATGGCTACACCTTC. This encodes CASSPRQGNYGYTF. Combining the CDR3 with reference TRBV5-1 and TRBJ1-2 gives the whole variable domain KAGVTQTPRYLIKTRGQQVTLSCSPISGHRSVSWYQQTPGQGLQFLFEYFSETQRNKGNFPGRFSGRQFSNSRSEMNVSTLELGDSALYLCASSPRQGNYGYTFGSGTRLTVV.

With regard to this clone: Distinct nucleotide sequences in the sample also encode this CDR3. The chain joins TRBV11-2 to TRBJ2-7; unclear D gene. In germline, CDR1 is SGHAT, CDR2 FQNNGV. The V and J ends lost 6 bases and 3 bases respectively, with 6 bases between them. The CDR3 is 11 residues long. The CDR3 here is CASSSSYEQYF. The DNA of the CDR3 is TGTGCCAGCAGTTCCAGCTACGAGCAGTACTTC.

This chain connects TRBV6-4 to TRBJ2-1, with D tentatively TRBD1 (6 bases). Germline V gene data show CDR1 as MRHNA and CDR2 as SNTAGT. This CDR3 is 15 amino acids long. The V gene lost 6 bases and the J gene lost 2 bases, with 14 bases spanning the gap. CDR3 nucleotides: TGTGCCAGCAGAAGCAACAGGGCCCCCTACAATGAGCAGTTCTTC. Its protein is CASRSNRAPYNEQFF.

The chain recombines TRBV6-6 with TRBJ2-1; 10 bases align to TRBD2. J was trimmed by 7 bases and V by 5 bases; bases with no gene match: 8. This CDR3 is 15 amino acids long. Germline V lookup: CDR1 MNHNY, CDR2 SVGAGI (reference sequence). The CDR3 protein is CASSLRSGGGNEQFF. The CDR3 DNA follows: TGTGCCAGCAGTCTCAGAAGCGGGGGGGGGAATGAGCAGTTCTTC.

The chain employs TRBV7-6 and TRBJ1-1; D ambiguous. In germline, CDR1 is SGHVS, CDR2 FNYEAQ. This CDR3 comprises 15 residues. Trimming took 2 bases from V and 3 from J, leaving 13 bases between them. The CDR3, as DNA: TGTGCCAGCAGCTTAAGGACTCAAACGGACACTGAAGCTTTCTTT. This encodes CASSLRTQTDTEAFF.

V gene TRBV6-5 combines with J gene TRBJ2-7; D may be TRBD1 (6 bases). The germline V and J ends were trimmed by 1 base and 1 base, with 8 bases remaining between them. Per germline, CDR1 MNHEY and CDR2 SVGAGI. This CDR3 comprises 14 residues. CDR3 sequence (DNA): TGTGCCAGCAGTTACTGGGGGCGTTCCTACGAGCAGTACTTC. Translating it yields CASSYWGRSYEQYF.

The chain links TRBV19 to TRBJ1-2; D is uncertain. CDR1 is LNHDA, CDR2 SQIVND, per germline (reference sequence). The CDR3 is 13 amino acids. The germline V and J ends were trimmed by 4 bases and 7 bases, with 13 bases remaining between them. CDR3 sequence (DNA): TGTGCCAGTAGTAGAGGCACCCTTTTTGGCTACACCTTC. Its translation is CASSRGTLFGYTF.

This chain joins TRBV7-3 and TRBJ2-3; possible D gene TRBD1, 6 bases. Between the trimmed V and J ends, which lost 4 bases and 4 bases, there was a span of 9 bases. This CDR3 spans 13 amino acids. Germline CDR1 is SGHTA and CDR2 is FQGTGA. The CDR3 coding sequence is TGTGCCAGCAGCTCCCAGGGGTCAGATACGCAGTATTTT. Encoded protein: CASSSQGSDTQYF.

The chain joins TRBV18 to TRBJ2-4; maybe TRBD2 (5 bases). Germline V gene lookup returns CDR1 KGHSH and CDR2 LQKENI. The CDR3 totals 13 residues. V was pared by 2 bases and J by 7 bases, with 9 bases between. In nucleotides, the CDR3 is TGTGCCAGCTCACCAGGGAGTCAGAACATTCAGTACTTC. Residues: CASSPGSQNIQYF.

This rearrangement joins TRBV7-6 to TRBJ1-6, with no clear D. V lost 1 base and J 6 bases, leaving 13 bases between the germline ends. This CDR3 spans 16 amino acids. Germline-derived CDR1 and CDR2 are SGHVS and FNYEAQ. The CDR3 nucleotides read TGTGCCAGCAGCTTAGAGGCTGAGGCCCTTAATTCACCCCTCCACTTT. Translation gives CASSLEAEALNSPLHF.

The J gene is TRBJ2-4, the V gene TRBV6-5; D may be TRBD2 (6 bases). V was shortened by 4 bases and J by 15 bases, with 10 bases between the two germline ends. The CDR3 extends over 10 amino acids. Germline V gives CDR1 MNHEY, CDR2 SVGAGI. The chain's CDR3 is CASSSGLGYF. The CDR3 nucleotides read TGTGCCAGCAGTTCGGGACTTGGGTACTTC.

This chain links TRBV5-6 with TRBJ1-6, with 9 bases lining up with TRBD1. The germline CDR1 and CDR2 sequences are SGHDT and YYEEEE. V gave up 5 bases and J gave up 7 bases; unmatched junction bases: 7. The CDR3 runs to 15 residues. The CDR3 bases are TGTGCCAGCAGTTTCGGGACAGGGACCAATTCACCCCTCCACTTT. It is translated as CASSFGTGTNSPLHF.

The chain has TRBV5-6 and TRBJ1-1, with 8 nucleotides matching TRBD1. V trimming: 4 bases; J trimming: 6 bases; junction bases outside the gene matches: 11. CDR1 is SGHDT, CDR2 YYEEEE, per germline. The CDR3 runs to 15 residues. The chain's CDR3 is CASSADRAHGAEAFF. CDR3 DNA sequence: TGTGCCAGCAGCGCGGACAGGGCCCACGGGGCTGAAGCTTTCTTT.

The chain has TRBV13 and TRBJ1-1; 8 bases match TRBD1. CDR1 and CDR2 (germline): PRHDT, FYEKMQ (reference sequence). This CDR3 is built from 16 residues. J lost 4 bases, V lost 3 bases, and 10 bases had no gene match. CDR3 sequence (DNA): TGTGCCAGCAGCTTTGGGGGGGGGCAGGGGGCCACTGAAGCTTTCTTT. Its protein product is CASSFGGGQGATEAFF.

The rearrangement joins TRBV19 to TRBJ1-1, with 7 bases identical to TRBD1. J lost 5 bases, V lost 3 bases, and 9 bases had no gene match. Looked up from germline, CDR1 is LNHDA and CDR2 is SQIVND (reference sequence). The CDR3 has 15 amino acids. The DNA of the CDR3 is TGTGCCAGTAGTATCTGGTTGGGACAGTCGACTGAAGCTTTCTTT. It yields the protein CASSIWLGQSTEAFF.

For this clone: A read error may produce the germline difference seen at one junction end. CDR3 nucleotides: TGTGCCTGGTACCGGTACAGACACCGGGGAGCTGTTTTT. It yields the protein CAWYRYRHRGAVF. The J gene is TRBJ2-2, the V gene TRBV30, with D perhaps matching TRBD2 (5 bases). Germline V gives CDR1 GTSNPN, CDR2 SVGIG (reference sequence). The CDR3 consists of 13 residues. Full variable domain (missing parts from reference TRBV30 and TRBJ2-2): SQTIHQWPATLVQPVGSPLSLECTVEGTSNPNLYWYRQAAGRGLQLLFYSVGIGQISSEVPQNLSASRPQDRQFILSSKKLLLSDSGFYLCAWYRYRHRGAVFGEGSRLTVL.

The chain has TRBV19 and TRBJ1-5, with unresolved D. V was clipped by 6 bases and J by 9 bases, with 9 bases between them. Germline V gives CDR1 LNHDA, CDR2 SQIVND (reference sequence). The CDR3 runs 11 residues. The CDR3 nucleotides read TGTGCCAGTAGCACAGTTGGGCCCCAGCATTTT. The encoded protein is CASSTVGPQHF.

The chain couples TRBV6-5 to TRBJ1-2; D call uncertain. The germline CDR1 and CDR2 sequences are MNHEY and SVGAGI. The CDR3 totals 14 residues. Between the trimmed V and J ends, which lost 1 base and 4 bases, there was a span of 10 bases. CDR3 bases: TGTGCCAGCAGTTACTACGGAGGCGCCTATGGCTACACCTTC. Translated: CASSYYGGAYGYTF.

The gene calls are TRBV7-9 and TRBJ2-2, with 11 bases fitting TRBD2. The CDR3 has 19 residues. The V gene's germline CDR1 is SEHNR and CDR2 FQNEAQ (reference sequence). Trimming took 2 bases from V and 0 from J; bases not matched to a gene: 8. CDR3 bases: TGTGCCAGCAGCTTAAGGAGGGTAGCGGGGGGGCCGAACACCGGGGAGCTGTTTTTT. Translation: CASSLRRVAGGPNTGELFF.

The chain uses TRBV7-2 and TRBJ2-7; TRBD2 matches at 7 bases. J gave up 4 bases and V 2 bases, and 2 bases lay outside the gene matches. Per germline, CDR1 SGHTA and CDR2 FQGNSA. CDR3 length: 13 residues. CDR3 in DNA: TGTGCCAGCAGCTTAAAGGGAGGGTACGAGCAGTACTTC. Protein product: CASSLKGGYEQYF.